This TCR beta chain was observed in a study of preoperative IRX-2 immunotherapy in early breast cancer. Data came from immunoSEQ multiplex PCR; TCRdb stores just in-frame clones and leaves some out. The repertoire holds 5,000 or so clones, with around 73% as singletons. The V gene lost 4 bases and the J gene lost 3 bases, with 9 bases spanning the gap. CDR1 and CDR2 (germline): SQVTM, ANQGSEA. This CDR3 spans 12 amino acids. Described treatment: preoperative locoregional IRX-2 cytokine immunotherapy. Patients received preoperative, locoregional IRX-2 cytokine immunotherapy in a phase Ib study. This TCR came from a human donor with breast cancer. This specimen consisted of tumor tissue, obtained before IRX-2 immunotherapy. V and J are TRBV29-1 and TRBJ1-1, with D hard to call. DNA for the CDR3: TGCAGCGTTGCTGGGTTGGACACTGAAGCTTTCTTT. It yields the protein CSVAGLDTEAFF.